The 21 T cell receptor beta chains in this list originate from one sample, sequenced in a study of T cells in women clearing cervical HPV infection (dated by TCRdb to the late 2010s). The library was produced with the immunoSEQ multiplex PCR assay. TCRdb obtained this table from immuneACCESS and retained in-frame rearrangements with V and J assigned. These tables miss some clones; where compared with another copy, unresolved V genes account for less than half of the shortfall, and the remainder is unexplained. The sample's records list tens of thousands of clones. 5% to 6.5% of the sample belongs to the ten largest clones. Sequenced input: blood buffy coat. These receptors were obtained from a woman between 18 and 70 years old with a cervical HPV16 infection that either progressed to CIN3+ or cleared (not recorded which).

Worth noting for this clone: The read ends 3 residues early relative to the CDR3; the germline J gene fills the gap. V usage is TRBV7-9 and J usage is TRBJ2-5; TRBD1 matches 9 bases. The CDR3 loop spans 15 amino acids. Germline CDR1 and CDR2: SEHNR and FQNEAQ (reference sequence). CDR3 DNA, as far as it was read: TGTGCCAGCAGCTTAGGGGACAGGGACTCAGATACC. It codes for CASSLGDRDSDT. The CDR3, in full, reads CASSLGDRDSDTQYF.

About this clone: Read coverage stops 3 residues before the CDR3 terminus; the germline J gene supplies the remainder. V gene TRBV6-2 or TRBV6-3 combines with J gene TRBJ2-7; D is perhaps TRBD1 (5 bases). This CDR3 spans 16 amino acids. CDR1 and CDR2 from the germline V gene are MNHEY and SVGEGT. V was clipped by 7 bases and J by 2 bases, with 21 bases between them. The part of the CDR3 DNA that was read is TGTGCCAGCAACTTCGGGCAGACAGAATCGACCTACGAG. Its translation is CASNFGQTESTYE. The full CDR3 sequence reads CASNFGQTESTYEQYF.

As for this clone: The read terminates 3 residues before the CDR3 end, so the remaining end is supplied by the germline J gene. The V gene is TRBV7-3, the J gene TRBJ1-2, with D uncertain. CDR1 is SGHTA and CDR2 is FQGTGA in the germline V gene. The CDR3 loop spans 13 amino acids. Incomplete CDR3 DNA: TGTGCCAGCAGCTTAAGAGGTCTCAATGAC. Its translation: CASSLRGLND. The full CDR3 is CASSLRGLNDYTF.

The part of the CDR3 DNA that was read is TGTGCCAGCAGTTTATTTGAGGGGGGGAGCACAGATACG. Its translation is CASSLFEGGSTDT. The CDR3 reads in full as CASSLFEGGSTDTQYF. V usage is TRBV28 and J usage is TRBJ2-3; D is possibly TRBD2 (7 bases). The DNA ends 3 residues before the CDR3 does, and the rest of the CDR3 is filled in from the germline J gene. Trimming left V 1 base short and J 0 bases short, with 11 bases between. Per germline, CDR1 MDHEN and CDR2 SYDVKM. The CDR3 loop spans 16 amino acids. Complete variable domain (other parts from reference TRBV28 and TRBJ2-3): DVKVTQSSRYLVKRTGEKVFLECVQDMDHENMFWYRQDPGLGLRLIYFSYDVKMKEKGDIPEGYSVSREKKERFSLILESASTNQTSMYLCASSLFEGGSTDTQYFGPGTRLTVL.

About this clone itself: Sequencing ends 3 residues short of the CDR3 end; the germline J gene provides the rest. The chain couples TRBV19 to TRBJ1-1, with D unclear. Germline V gene lookup returns CDR1 LNHDA and CDR2 SQIVND (reference sequence). With 7 bases removed from V and 1 base from J, the gap between germline ends came to 13 bases. This CDR3 region has 14 residues. Here the CDR3 reads CASTLQNQNTEAFF. The part of the CDR3 DNA that was read is TGTGCCAGTACCTTACAGAACCAGAACACTGAA. Combining the CDR3 with reference TRBV19 and TRBJ1-1 gives the whole variable domain DGGITQSPKYLFRKEGQNVTLSCEQNLNHDAMYWYRQDPGQGLRLIYYSQIVNDFQKGDIAEGYSVSREKKESFPLTVTSAQKNPTAFYLCASTLQNQNTEAFFGQGTRLTVV.

On this clone: The sequenced fragment ends 3 residues before the CDR3 boundary, so the rest is inferred from the germline J gene. The J gene is TRBJ2-2, the V gene TRBV20-1; 7 bases agree with TRBD1. This CDR3 region has 15 residues. From germline, CDR1 is DFQATT and CDR2 SNEGSKA (reference sequence). Incomplete CDR3 DNA: TGCAGTTGTAGACAGGGCGGTAGCACTAATGAAAAG. It yields the protein CSCRQGGSTNEK. In full, the CDR3 is CSCRQGGSTNEKLFF.

A remark on this clone: The read terminates 3 residues ahead of where the CDR3 ends, so the germline J gene completes it. This sequence joins TRBV7-9 and TRBJ1-2; D is uncertain. This CDR3 comprises 13 residues. Germline V gene sequence: CDR1 SEHNR, CDR2 FQNEAQ (reference sequence). CDR3 DNA, as far as it was read: TGTGCCAGCAGCCTGGACTGGGTCTACGAC. Its translation: CASSLDWVYD. The entire CDR3 sequence reads CASSLDWVYDYTF.

Points on this clone: The CDR3 extends 3 residues past the end of the read, so its final part is completed from the germline J gene. This chain joins TRBV12-5 and TRBJ2-7; the match to TRBD2 covers 9 bases. The CDR3 spans 16 residues. Per germline, CDR1 LGHNT and CDR2 FRNRAP. V shed 1 base and J 2 bases; nucleotides not matched to a gene: 6. The CDR3 reads CASGLALAGTTYEQYF. The sequenced CDR3 bases are TGTGCTAGTGGTTTGGCCCTAGCGGGGACAACCTACGAG.

Comment on this clone: The read gets to within 3 residues of the CDR3 end, and the germline J gene fills in the rest. V and J are TRBV29-1 and TRBJ2-1, with TRBD2 matching 12 bases. The CDR3 sequence is 16 residues long. Germline V lookup: CDR1 SQVTM, CDR2 ANQGSEA. J lost 5 bases, V lost 5 bases, and 10 bases had no gene match. The covered CDR3 bases are TGCAGCGTTTTAGGACTAGCGGGGAGGCTAAACAATGAG. It translates to CSVLGLAGRLNNE. The complete CDR3 reads CSVLGLAGRLNNEQFF.

The CDR3: CSANQVSRQFNEQFF. The covered CDR3 bases are TGCAGTGCTAATCAGGTGTCAAGACAGTTCAATGAG. The chain employs TRBV20-1 and TRBJ2-1; D is possibly TRBD1 (5 bases). The read terminates 3 residues before the CDR3 end, so the remaining end is supplied by the germline J gene. With 4 bases removed from V and 6 bases from J, the gap between germline ends came to 19 bases. CDR1 and CDR2 from the germline V gene are DFQATT and SNEGSKA (reference sequence). The length of the CDR3 is 15 residues.

Concerning this clone itself: Read sequence stops 3 residues before the CDR3 end, and the germline J gene provides the missing end. The chain couples TRBV4-1 to TRBJ2-7, with D possibly TRBD1 on 6 matching bases. The CDR3 length is 16 residues. V lost 0 bases and J 5 bases, leaving 17 bases between the germline ends. The germline V gene encodes CDR1 MGHRA and CDR2 YSYEKL. CDR3: CASSQDPARGIDEQYF. The CDR3 bases that were read are TGCGCCAGCAGCCAAGATCCGGCCAGGGGTATTGACGAG.

As for this clone: Read coverage stops 3 residues before the CDR3 terminus; the germline J gene supplies the remainder. The J gene is TRBJ2-4, the V gene TRBV5-1, with TRBD2 matching over 9 bases. Germline-derived CDR1 and CDR2 are SGHRS and YFSETQ. The CDR3 consists of 18 residues. CDR3: CASSFGGGGASISETQYF. The DNA read from the CDR3 is TGCGCCAGCAGCTTCGGAGGCGGGGGGGCCAGCATTTCAGAGACT.

CDR3 bases read: TGTGCCAGCTCACCACCGCTCCGACAGGGTTTATCCTACGAC. As protein: CASSPPLRQGLSYD. In full, the CDR3 reads CASSPPLRQGLSYDYTF. V gene TRBV18 combines with J gene TRBJ1-2, with 7 bases fitting TRBD1. The read terminates 3 residues ahead of where the CDR3 ends, so the germline J gene completes it. Germline CDR1 and CDR2: KGHSH and LQKENI. This CDR3 is 17 amino acids long.

Comments on this clone: The CDR3 is cut off 3 residues early in the read; its end comes from the germline J gene. The V and J genes are TRBV2 and TRBJ1-4; 10 bases match TRBD1. This CDR3 is 14 amino acids long. Germline trimming cut 6 bases from V and 8 bases from J; bases unmatched to any gene: 6. CDR1 is SNHLY, CDR2 FYNNEI, per germline. The CDR3 protein is CASRRQGAREKLFF. CDR3 DNA, as far as it was read: TGTGCCAGCAGGCGACAGGGGGCAAGGGAAAAA.

On this clone itself: The read ends 3 residues shy of where the CDR3 ends; the end is completed using the germline J gene. The V call is TRBV30, the J call TRBJ1-4; 7 bases align to TRBD1. CDR3 length equals 17 residues. Per germline, CDR1 GTSNPN and CDR2 SVGIG (reference sequence). The CDR3 loop is CAWSVHRGLSGANVLFF. The part of the CDR3 DNA that was read is TGTGCCTGGAGTGTACATAGGGGGCTCTCTGGGGCCAACGTA.

Note on this clone: The read ends 3 residues shy of where the CDR3 ends; the end is completed using the germline J gene. The chain recombines TRBV5-1 with TRBJ1-1; D gene ambiguous. The germline gives CDR1 SGHRS, CDR2 YFSETQ. The CDR3 is 14 residues long. The V end was cut by 4 bases, the J end by 3 bases, with 13 bases between. The CDR3 reads CASSRAGGYTEAFF. CDR3 DNA, as far as it was read: TGCGCCAGCAGCCGTGCAGGAGGTTACACTGAA.

A remark on this clone: The CDR3 is cut off 3 residues early in the read; its end comes from the germline J gene. The V and J genes are TRBV5-1 and TRBJ2-3, with D possibly being TRBD1 (6 bases). With 6 bases removed from V and 6 bases from J, the gap between germline ends came to 17 bases. This CDR3 is built from 14 residues. Germline V gene data show CDR1 as SGHRS and CDR2 as YFSETQ. CDR3 in amino acids: CASNGGLVLDTQYF. The covered CDR3 bases are TGCGCCAGCAATGGGGGCCTCGTGTTGGATACG.

Remarks on this clone: The CDR3 end lies 3 residues beyond the end of the read and is filled in from the germline J gene. V usage is TRBV23-1 and J usage is TRBJ2-5, with 12 bases fitting TRBD1. TRBV23-1 belongs to the ORF category, with a function that is uncertain. V shed 0 bases, J shed 4 bases, and the junction held 12 bases outside the gene matches. The CDR3 sequence is 19 residues long. CDR3 amino acids: CASSQSVRGQGALLETQYF. The DNA read from the CDR3 is TGCGCCAGCAGTCAATCTGTGAGGGGACAGGGGGCGCTTTTAGAGACC.

On this clone itself: The read ends 3 residues before the CDR3 terminus; that terminus is restored from the germline J gene. This sequence joins TRBV19 and TRBJ2-5; a weak D match, TRBD1 (6 bases). CDR1 is LNHDA, CDR2 SQIVND, per germline (reference sequence). The CDR3 has 13 residues. V shed 1 base and J shed 5 bases, with 8 bases lying between them. CDR3 in amino acids: CASSIGQGETQYF. The CDR3 DNA, read in part, is TGTGCCAGTAGTATAGGTCAGGGGGAGACC.

About this clone itself: The DNA ends 3 residues before the CDR3 does, and the rest of the CDR3 is filled in from the germline J gene. The gene calls are TRBV5-1 and TRBJ2-5; 9 bases are a match to TRBD2. In germline, CDR1 is SGHRS, CDR2 YFSETQ. There are 16 residues in the CDR3. V shed 1 base and J 5 bases; nucleotides not matched to a gene: 9. The CDR3 bases that were read are TGCGCCAGCAGCTTGTCTCCTAGCGGGGTAGGGGAGACC. Its protein is CASSLSPSGVGET. Given in full, the CDR3 is CASSLSPSGVGETQYF.

A note on this clone: Coverage ceases 3 residues before the CDR3 finishes, and the germline J gene fills in the end. This sequence joins TRBV11-2 and TRBJ2-1; 9 positions agree with TRBD2. The trim removed 4 bases at V and 9 bases at J, leaving 7 bases unmatched. Germline V CDR1 and CDR2: SGHAT, FQNNGV. The CDR3 consists of 14 residues. The CDR3 sequence is CASSSAGGRFEQFF. The CDR3 bases that were read are TGTGCCAGCAGCTCGGCGGGGGGGCGATTTGAG.